This T cell receptor beta chain was sequenced for a study of T cell clones after liver transplantation (dated 2019 in TCRdb). The study in broad terms: ITN030ST, the source of the samples, was a randomized trial that attempted immunosuppression withdrawal within 2 years of liver transplantation. Donor-reactive T cell clones were identified by TCRbeta sequencing after a pre-transplant mixed lymphocyte reaction and then tracked in post-transplant blood. Third party-reactive TCRbeta sequences from pre-transplant MLRs were also identified as an antigen-independent comparator for donor-reactive sequences. Three of the eight recipients were HCV-positive; the others were transplanted for non-autoimmune, non-viral indications. The subjects received no induction therapy and were kept on standard immunosuppression until randomization at 12-24 months post-transplant. Tolerance meant complete immunosuppression withdrawal for at least one year without liver enzymes rising beyond twice the upper limit of normal. Blood samples were collected pre-transplant, pre-randomization before withdrawal, and post-randomization after either complete withdrawal or failed withdrawal. The study cohort included 8 liver transplant recipients, of whom 3 were classified as tolerant and 5 as non-tolerant.

The germline V gene (reference sequence) yields LNHDA for CDR1 and SQIVND for CDR2. From the cysteine up to the phenylalanine, the CDR3 has a length of 12 residues. Only the CDR3 part of the read is kept: 36 bases, read in frame from the first base. Trimming takes 7 bases from V and 8 bases from J, and the germline ends sit 11 bases apart. On this clone itself: Its specific antigen is unknown. Per-base quality was not reported, and no clone a single base away is much larger than it.

Summary of the overall study and its limitations: Donor-reactive sequences declined more than third party-reactive ones, suggesting partial antigen-specific deletion unrelated to withdrawal success. Low numbers of available donor cells limited the measurable donor-reactive repertoire in a couple of subjects. After accounting for repertoire turnover, donor-reactive detection was significantly reduced in 7 of 8 subjects for CD4 and 8 of 8 for CD8. The conclusions were preliminary, being limited by small, heterogeneous patient numbers and by non-standardized post-transplant time points. A significant post-transplant decrease in circulating donor-reactive CD4 TCRbeta sequences was observed in 5 of 8 subjects, irrespective of tolerance or HCV status. Because allograft tissue specimens were not available, migration of donor-reactive T cells into the graft, rather than deletion, may have occurred.

The time point label for this specimen denotes: pre-transplant. Thawed unstimulated PBMCs were stained for CD3, CD4 and CD8 and FACS-sorted into CD3+CD4+ and CD3+CD8+ populations. Each of the 8 studied subjects was randomized to immunosuppression withdrawal. The Qiagen DNeasy Blood and Tissue Kit was used for genomic DNA isolation. Frozen genomic DNA underwent high-throughput TCRbeta CDR3 sequencing by immunoSEQ, including PCR amplification, mapping, bias correction and internal controls. The study's own analysis went as follows. Only productive rearrangements were retained, and each unique TCRbeta sequence was defined by its CDR3 nucleotide sequence together with its V and J gene. Donor-reactive sequences required at least 5-fold expansion in CFSE-low cells versus unstimulated pre-transplant cells and at least 0.01% frequency. To ensure at least 90% detection power, minimum frequency thresholds were set for each subject based on that subject's lowest-template unstimulated sample. Repertoire turnover was measured by Jensen-Shannon divergence between the top 1000 TCRbeta sequences post- and pre-transplant. Changes in detection of donor-reactive sequences were tested with two-sided Fisher's exact tests. What TCRdb holds here is the immuneACCESS table cut down to in-frame rearrangements. Part of the clones is not present; checked against another copy, under half of the missing clones reflect an unresolved V gene, and the others are unexplained. V and J calls and clone size follow that table, whereas D and trimming were derived from the DNA. This sample is represented by 55,000 or so clones; 71% of them were singletons. Clones ranked in the top ten supply roughly 15% of the sample.

The source of this sequence is a human donor who received a liver transplant. The sequenced sample was CD4+ T cells from blood, obtained before liver transplant. The chain employs TRBV19 and TRBJ1-4; the D gene cannot be resolved reliably. The CDR3 in this case is CASIGLQEKLFF. The nucleotide sequence reads TGTGCCAGTATTGGTTTGCAGGAAAAACTGTTTTTT.